The 15 T cell receptor beta chains below were found in one sample sequenced in a study of T cell responses to AZD1222 COVID-19 vaccine. Some clones are missing from TCRdb's copy, which holds only in-frame ones; the method was immunoSEQ multiplex PCR. The sample carries around 160,000 clones, more than 75% recorded once. This specimen was peripheral blood, taken on day 0 of MenACWY control vaccination. Every receptor here comes from an adult in good health.

The CDR3 region is CASSLSQGALFF. The DNA for the CDR3 is TGTGCCAGCAGTTTATCACAGGGTGCACTGTTTTTT. This chain uses TRBV28 with TRBJ1-4; weak D call: TRBD1 (6 bases). The CDR3 runs to 12 residues. From germline, CDR1 is MDHEN and CDR2 SYDVKM. Trimming pared 1 base from V and 13 bases from J, leaving 10 bases between.

This sequence joins TRBV5-1 and TRBJ2-5; D possibly corresponds to TRBD1 (6 bases). In germline, CDR1 is SGHRS, CDR2 YFSETQ. The CDR3 has 14 residues. V was cut by 5 bases and J by 2 bases, with 13 bases left in between. This chain's CDR3 is CASSDQGIQETQYF. CDR3 coding DNA: TGCGCCAGCAGTGACCAGGGGATACAAGAGACCCAGTACTTC. Full variable domain (rest looked up from reference TRBV5-1 and TRBJ2-5): KAGVTQTPRYLIKTRGQQVTLSCSPISGHRSVSWYQQTPGQGLQFLFEYFSETQRNKGNFPGRFSGRQFSNSRSEMNVSTLELGDSALYLCASSDQGIQETQYFGPGTRLLVL.

The chain couples TRBV19 to TRBJ1-5; D might be TRBD1 (5 bases). The length of the CDR3 is 15 residues. The germline CDR1 and CDR2 sequences are LNHDA and SQIVND (reference sequence). Trimming removed 7 bases at V and 6 bases at J, with 19 bases between. The CDR3 reads CASTRPQGGSQPQHF. The CDR3 bases are TGTGCCAGTACCAGGCCCCAGGGAGGAAGTCAGCCCCAGCATTTT.

This chain links TRBV5-6 with TRBJ1-3; a weak D match, TRBD1 (6 bases). V lost 2 bases and J 0 bases, leaving 9 bases between the germline ends. The germline gives CDR1 SGHDT, CDR2 YYEEEE. There are 15 residues in the CDR3. The CDR3 DNA sequence: TGTGCCAGCAGCTTAACAGGGTCCTCTGGAAACACCATATATTTT. Its protein product is CASSLTGSSGNTIYF.

This chain uses TRBV5-8 with TRBJ2-1, with no clear D. Germline V gene data show CDR1 as SGHTS and CDR2 as YDEGEE. This CDR3 has 13 amino acids. Trimming left V 5 bases short and J 4 bases short, with 10 bases between. CDR3 sequence (DNA): TGTGCCAGCAGGTCGGTCAGATACAATGAGCAGTTCTTC. This gives the protein CASRSVRYNEQFF.

This chain joins TRBV6-5 and TRBJ2-5, with D possibly TRBD1 on 6 matching bases. In germline, CDR1 is MNHEY, CDR2 SVGAGI. Trimming removed 0 bases from V and 2 bases from J, with 7 bases in between. The length of the CDR3 is 14 residues. The CDR3 loop is CASSYSGQQETQYF. The CDR3 DNA reads TGTGCCAGCAGTTACTCGGGACAACAAGAGACCCAGTACTTC.

J is TRBJ2-5 and V is TRBV4-2; 11 bases map to TRBD2. The V segment lost 4 bases and the J segment 5 bases; nucleotides outside the gene matches: 6. There are 15 residues in the CDR3. Looked up from germline, CDR1 is LGHNA and CDR2 is YNFKEQ. The CDR3 nucleotides read TGTGCCAGCAGCCCGCTAGCGGGGGGTGGGGAGACCCAGTACTTC. Encoded protein: CASSPLAGGGETQYF.

The genes are TRBV7-9 and TRBJ1-2; D is ambiguous. CDR1 and CDR2 (germline): SEHNR, FQNEAQ (reference sequence). V was pared by 0 bases and J by 3 bases, with 14 bases between. The CDR3 extends over 16 amino acids. Here the CDR3 reads CASSLAQTVSDYGYTF. CDR3 bases: TGTGCCAGCAGCTTAGCGCAGACGGTGTCAGACTATGGCTACACCTTC.

The chain employs TRBV18 and TRBJ2-2; weak D call: TRBD2 (5 bases). This CDR3 region has 14 residues. Per germline, CDR1 KGHSH and CDR2 LQKENI. The V end lost 0 bases, the J end lost 6 bases, and 8 bases lay between the germline ends. In nucleotides, the CDR3 is TGTGCCAGCTCACCACCAGGGCGGGCCGGGGAGCTGTTTTTT. This encodes CASSPPGRAGELFF.

This clone is a singleton in its sample. The chain has TRBV3-1 (or the pseudogene TRBV3-2) and TRBJ1-6, with D maybe TRBD1 (6 bases). Germline V gene data show CDR1 as LGHDT and CDR2 as YNNKEL (reference sequence). Trimming stripped 1 base from V and 6 bases from J, with 7 bases between. The CDR3 length is 14 residues. CDR3 in amino acids: CASSQAGANSPLHF. The CDR3 DNA is TGTGCCAGCAGCCAAGCAGGGGCTAATTCACCCCTCCACTTT.

This rearrangement joins TRBV4-1 to TRBJ1-1, with a tentative D call TRBD1 (5 bases). The CDR3 contains 18 residues. Germline V lookup: CDR1 MGHRA, CDR2 YSYEKL. Deletions cut 2 bases from V and 5 bases from J, with 24 bases between. The CDR3 region is CASSQPSPMQGWGTEAFF. In nucleotides, the CDR3 is TGCGCCAGCAGCCAACCAAGCCCCATGCAGGGTTGGGGAACTGAAGCTTTCTTT.

The chain joins TRBV6-5 to TRBJ2-6, with 9 bases aligning to TRBD1. Germline V gene lookup returns CDR1 MNHEY and CDR2 SVGAGI. The CDR3 length is 15 residues. J gave up 7 bases and V 4 bases, and 5 bases lay outside the gene matches. The chain's CDR3 is CASSSEGQGANVLTF. CDR3 nucleotides: TGTGCCAGCAGTTCGGAGGGACAGGGTGCCAACGTCCTGACTTTC.

V and J are TRBV28 and TRBJ2-7; D remains ambiguous. Germline assignment: CDR1 MDHEN and CDR2 SYDVKM. The V end was cut by 5 bases, the J end by 7 bases, with 15 bases between. CDR3 length equals 13 residues. The CDR3 spells CASSTSTLGEQYV. In DNA form, the CDR3 reads TGTGCCAGCAGTACCTCGACCCTCGGGGAGCAGTACGTC.

This chain joins TRBV3-1 (or the pseudogene TRBV3-2) and TRBJ1-1; D ambiguous. Germline V CDR1 and CDR2: LGHDT, YNNKEL (reference sequence). This CDR3 comprises 15 residues. Trimming took off 5 bases at V and 1 base at J, with 14 bases between the two ends. In DNA, the CDR3 is TGTGCCAGCAGCGTCCAGAATACAGAGAACACTGAAGCTTTCTTT. Translated: CASSVQNTENTEAFF.

J is TRBJ2-3 and V is TRBV6-5, with D perhaps matching TRBD1 or TRBD2 (5 bases each). The CDR3 has 14 residues. The germline CDR1 and CDR2 sequences are MNHEY and SVGAGI. The V end was cut by 7 bases, the J end by 0 bases, with 11 bases between. CDR3 in DNA: TGTGCCAGCATACCGGGGCTGAGCACAGATACGCAGTATTTT. Amino acids: CASIPGLSTDTQYF.